One sample yielded the 22 T cell receptor beta chains listed below, sequenced in a study of T cell responses to AZD1222 COVID-19 vaccine. Profiled with immunoSEQ multiplex PCR; TCRdb holds only in-frame clones, not every one. The sample has 90,000 to 100,000 clones; 87% are singletons. Source: peripheral blood, taken on day 0 of AZD1222 vaccination. These TCRs come from an adult in good health.

The chain couples TRBV6-5 to TRBJ1-1, with D possibly being TRBD1 (5 bases). Between the trimmed V and J ends, which lost 4 bases and 9 bases, there was a span of 9 bases. CDR1 is MNHEY and CDR2 is SVGAGI in the germline V gene. The CDR3 sequence is 11 residues long. CDR3 nucleotides: TGTGCCAGCAGTTTGGGACCAAAAGCTTTCTTT. Translation: CASSLGPKAFF.

The chain combines TRBV21-1 with TRBJ2-1; the listed D gene, TRBD2, was not tested against the DNA. TRBV21-1 is marked as a pseudogene. This CDR3 has 13 residues. CDR3 nucleotides: TGTGCCAGCAGCAATCTCTCGCGGGAAAAGCAGTTCTTC. It codes for CASSNLSREKQFF.

This clone came up once. The chain is built from TRBV3-1 (or the pseudogene TRBV3-2) and TRBJ1-1; no reliable D call. Germline CDR1 is LGHDT and CDR2 is YNNKEL (reference sequence). The CDR3 totals 15 residues. Trimming took 1 base from V and 1 from J, leaving 10 bases between them. The CDR3 is CASSQGRLKNTEAFF. For the CDR3, the DNA is TGTGCCAGCAGCCAAGGAAGACTCAAGAACACTGAAGCTTTCTTT.

The rearrangement links TRBV7-9 to TRBJ2-1, with D uncertain. Germline assignment: CDR1 SEHNR and CDR2 FQNEAQ (reference sequence). This CDR3 region has 12 residues. V was clipped by 5 bases and J by 8 bases, with 10 bases between them. The CDR3 coding sequence is TGTGCCAGCAGCCTCTCGTGGGATGAGCAGTTCTTC. Its translation: CASSLSWDEQFF.

This clone occurred once. This chain joins TRBV6-5 and TRBJ1-6; D possibly corresponds to TRBD1 (5 bases). Per germline, CDR1 MNHEY and CDR2 SVGAGI. CDR3 length equals 15 residues. Trimming left V 6 bases short and J 8 bases short, with 17 bases between. DNA of the CDR3: TGTGCCAGCAGAGCCCTACTAGGGGAGGATTCACCCCTCCACTTT. Residues: CASRALLGEDSPLHF.

This chain joins TRBV5-4 and TRBJ1-2, with D perhaps matching TRBD1 (5 bases). CDR3 length: 13 residues. Germline V gives CDR1 SGHNT, CDR2 YYREEE (reference sequence). The V and J ends lost 3 bases and 4 bases respectively, with 10 bases between them. As DNA, the CDR3 is TGTGCCAGCAGCTCCGGACAACTCTATGGCTACACCTTC. Residues: CASSSGQLYGYTF.

CDR3 coding DNA: TGTGCCAGCAGCTTGAGCCTAGACACAGATACGCAGTATTTT. It codes for CASSLSLDTDTQYF. The chain has TRBV5-4 and TRBJ2-3; D uncertain. There are 14 residues in the CDR3. V shed 1 base and J shed 2 bases, with 8 bases lying between them. The germline V gene encodes CDR1 SGHNT and CDR2 YYREEE (reference sequence).

The V call is TRBV6-5, the J call TRBJ1-6; no reliable D call. The germline CDR1 and CDR2 sequences are MNHEY and SVGAGI. V was shortened by 2 bases and J by 7 bases, with 12 bases between the two germline ends. There are 15 residues in the CDR3. CDR3 region: CASSYHRAINSPLHF. The CDR3 region has the DNA TGTGCCAGCAGTTACCACCGGGCTATCAATTCACCCCTCCACTTT.

For this clone: At one boundary the junction diverges from the germline segment, which might be a read error. The genes are TRBV5-1 and TRBJ2-1; no firm D call. Germline V gene lookup returns CDR1 SGHRS and CDR2 YFSETQ. This CDR3 comprises 15 residues. The CDR3 sequence: CASSLAASSYNEQFF. CDR3 coding DNA: TGTGCCAGCAGCTTGGCCGCTAGCTCCTACAATGAGCAGTTCTTC.

The chain is built from TRBV7-9 and TRBJ2-7; D is unresolved. The CDR3 loop spans 11 amino acids. Germline V CDR1 and CDR2: SEHNR, FQNEAQ (reference sequence). V lost 1 base and J 8 bases, leaving 6 bases between the germline ends. CDR3 in DNA: TGTGCCAGCAGCTTAGTAGGGCAGCAGTACTTC. Amino acids: CASSLVGQQYF.

This clone was detected only once. This rearrangement joins TRBV29-1 to TRBJ2-2; 13 bases fit TRBD2. CDR1 and CDR2 from the germline V gene are SQVTM and ANQGSEA. The V gene end was trimmed by 7 bases and the J gene end by 4 bases; junction bases not matched to a gene: 3. This CDR3 is built from 14 residues. For the CDR3, the DNA is TGCAGCGCGGGACTAGCGGGAACCACCGGGGAGCTGTTTTTT. It translates to CSAGLAGTTGELFF.

V and J are TRBV11-2 and TRBJ1-6; D gene unclear. This CDR3 spans 13 amino acids. Germline-derived CDR1 and CDR2 are SGHAT and FQNNGV. V was clipped by 6 bases and J by 4 bases, with 7 bases between them. CDR3 residues: CASSLPYNSPLHF. CDR3 DNA sequence: TGTGCCAGCAGTCTACCATATAATTCACCCCTCCACTTT.

This clone has a single count. The DNA for the CDR3 is TGTGCCAGCAGCGGGACCCTGCTCGATTATGGCTACACCTTC. Translating it yields CASSGTLLDYGYTF. The chain joins TRBV6-6 to TRBJ1-2, with TRBD1 as a possible D gene (5 bases). Trimming stripped 6 bases from V and 5 bases from J, with 16 bases between. This CDR3 spans 14 amino acids. From germline, CDR1 is MNHNY and CDR2 SVGAGI (reference sequence).

This chain connects TRBV24-1 to TRBJ2-1; D remains ambiguous. The V gene's germline CDR1 is KGHDR and CDR2 SFDVKD. V lost 10 bases and J lost 7, with 10 bases in between. The CDR3 is 11 residues long. The CDR3 sequence: CATSRSNEQFF. DNA of the CDR3: TGTGCCACGTCTAGGTCGAATGAGCAGTTCTTC.

This chain links TRBV10-2 with TRBJ1-2, with D tentatively TRBD1 (5 bases). The CDR3 is 14 amino acids. Germline V lookup: CDR1 WSHSY, CDR2 SAAADI. The V gene lost 1 base and the J gene lost 4 bases, with 10 bases spanning the gap. CDR3 coding DNA: TGCGCCAGCAGTGAGTGGGGGGGGAGCTATGGCTACACCTTC. As protein: CASSEWGGSYGYTF.

The V call is TRBV25-1, the J call TRBJ1-1; unclear D gene. Germline V gene lookup returns CDR1 MGHDK and CDR2 SYGVNS. The CDR3 sequence is 14 residues long. V gave up 7 bases and J gave up 3 bases, with 15 bases separating them. The CDR3 coding sequence is TGTGCCAGCACTGGGTCCCGGAGGGACACTGAAGCTTTCTTT. Protein product: CASTGSRRDTEAFF.

The chain combines TRBV19 with TRBJ1-5; D may be TRBD1 (5 bases). The CDR3 is 18 amino acids. Between the trimmed V and J ends, which lost 7 bases and 2 bases, there was a span of 24 bases. Germline assignment: CDR1 LNHDA and CDR2 SQIVND (reference sequence). The CDR3 sequence is CASTTLPRRGKGNQPQHF. CDR3 nucleotides: TGTGCCAGTACGACTCTTCCTAGGAGGGGAAAGGGCAATCAGCCCCAGCATTTT.

In this sample, this clone turned up once. The rearrangement joins TRBV29-1 to TRBJ2-7; D is possibly TRBD1 or TRBD2 (5 bases each). With 3 bases removed from V and 0 bases from J, the gap between germline ends came to 12 bases. The germline V gene encodes CDR1 SQVTM and CDR2 ANQGSEA. The CDR3 loop spans 14 amino acids. This CDR3 reads CSVESPGSSYEQYF. CDR3 nucleotide sequence: TGCAGCGTTGAGTCCCCAGGGAGCTCCTACGAGCAGTACTTC.

This sequence joins TRBV7-9 and TRBJ2-7; D may match TRBD1 or TRBD2 (6 bases each). Per germline, CDR1 SEHNR and CDR2 FQNEAQ (reference sequence). Trimming took off 5 bases at V and 1 base at J, with 12 bases between the two ends. The CDR3 consists of 14 residues. CDR3 in amino acids: CASSPTGASYEQYF. The CDR3 nucleotides are TGTGCCAGCAGCCCAACGGGGGCGTCCTACGAGCAGTACTTC.

The gene calls are TRBV4-2 and TRBJ1-1, with D perhaps matching TRBD1 (6 bases). This CDR3 region has 14 residues. CDR1 is LGHNA and CDR2 is YNFKEQ in the germline V gene. V was cut by 3 bases and J by 5 bases, with 13 bases left in between. The chain's CDR3 is CASSQEQGRTEAFF. The DNA of the CDR3 is TGTGCCAGCAGCCAGGAACAGGGCAGGACTGAAGCTTTCTTT.

The gene calls are TRBV4-1 and TRBJ1-5; D call uncertain. This CDR3 region has 14 residues. Trimming took off 4 bases at V and 8 bases at J, with 15 bases between the two ends. The germline V gene has CDR1 MGHRA and CDR2 YSYEKL. The CDR3 region has the DNA TGCGCCAGCAGCCTCGGGCCCTGGATAGAGCCCCAGCATTTT. The encoded protein is CASSLGPWIEPQHF.

J is TRBJ2-2 and V is TRBV4-2; no clear D. The V gene's germline CDR1 is LGHNA and CDR2 YNFKEQ. The CDR3 spans 13 residues. Deletions cut 0 bases from V and 7 bases from J, with 6 bases between. CDR3 coding DNA: TGTGCCAGCAGCCAAGACCTAAACGGGGAGCTGTTTTTT. This codes for CASSQDLNGELFF.